Included here is one TCR beta chain sequence, with context. Its antigen is undetermined. The data derive from a study of T cell responses to AZD1222 COVID-19 vaccine. Study overall: Second doses that came at about 4 or about 12 weeks were put together. General observations from the study: Only a handful of AZD1222 recipients, six or seven in all, had baseline seropositivity. Nearly half of spike-specific TCRs reportedly target unmutated variant regions. The donor group comprised mostly white British people and more females; the analysis possibly underestimated clonal diversity.

The assay was immunoSEQ multiplex PCR, and TCRdb's table has in-frame clones only and misses some. This table has about 130,000 clones, over 75% appearing once. Per germline, CDR1 LNHDA and CDR2 SQIVND (reference sequence). The CDR3 consists of 15 residues. The V end was cut by 9 bases, the J end by 2 bases, with 17 bases between. The chain employs TRBV19 and TRBJ1-5; the D gene is possibly TRBD1 (6 bases). The input for sequencing was peripheral blood, taken on day 0 of AZD1222 vaccination. The clonotype was recovered from an adult in good health. The CDR3 loop is CASGRGRQGNQPQHF. In nucleotides, the CDR3 is TGTGCCAGCGGCCGGGGACGACAGGGCAATCAGCCCCAGCATTTT.